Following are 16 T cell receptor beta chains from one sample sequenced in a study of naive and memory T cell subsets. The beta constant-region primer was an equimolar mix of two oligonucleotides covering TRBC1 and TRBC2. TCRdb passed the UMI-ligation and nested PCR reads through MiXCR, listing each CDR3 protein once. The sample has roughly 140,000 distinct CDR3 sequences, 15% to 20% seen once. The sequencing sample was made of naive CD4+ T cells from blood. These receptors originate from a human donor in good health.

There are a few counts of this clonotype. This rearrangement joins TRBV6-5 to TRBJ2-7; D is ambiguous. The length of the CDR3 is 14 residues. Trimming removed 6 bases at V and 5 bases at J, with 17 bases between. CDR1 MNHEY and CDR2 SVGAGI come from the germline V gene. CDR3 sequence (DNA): TGTGCCAGCAGGAAAGGGAATTCCGGCCACGAGCAGTACTTC. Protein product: CASRKGNSGHEQYF.

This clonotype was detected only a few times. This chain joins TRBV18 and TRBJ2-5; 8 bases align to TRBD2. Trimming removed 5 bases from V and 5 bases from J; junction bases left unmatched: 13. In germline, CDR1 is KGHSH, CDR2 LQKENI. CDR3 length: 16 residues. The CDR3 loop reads CASSSNRAGAGETQYF. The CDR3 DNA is TGTGCCAGCTCATCGAACCGAGCGGGAGCAGGGGAGACCCAGTACTTC.

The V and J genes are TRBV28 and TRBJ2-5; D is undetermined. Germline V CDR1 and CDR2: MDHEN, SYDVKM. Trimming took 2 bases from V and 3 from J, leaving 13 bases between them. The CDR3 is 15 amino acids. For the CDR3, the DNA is TGTGCCAGCAGTTTAGGTCCCGGATTTGAAGAGACCCAGTACTTC. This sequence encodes CASSLGPGFEETQYF.

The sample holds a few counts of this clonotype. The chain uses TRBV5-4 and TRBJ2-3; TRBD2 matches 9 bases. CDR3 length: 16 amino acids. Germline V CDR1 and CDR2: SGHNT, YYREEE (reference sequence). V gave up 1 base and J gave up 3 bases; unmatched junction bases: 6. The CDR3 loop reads CASSLYAGGNTDTQYF. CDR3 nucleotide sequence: TGTGCCAGCAGCTTGTACGCGGGAGGGAATACAGATACGCAGTATTTT. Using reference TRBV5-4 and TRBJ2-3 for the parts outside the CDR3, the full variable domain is ETGVTQSPTHLIKTRGQQVTLRCSSQSGHNTVSWYQQALGQGPQFIFQYYREEENGRGNFPPRFSGLQFPNYSSELNVNALELDDSALYLCASSLYAGGNTDTQYFGPGTRLTVL.

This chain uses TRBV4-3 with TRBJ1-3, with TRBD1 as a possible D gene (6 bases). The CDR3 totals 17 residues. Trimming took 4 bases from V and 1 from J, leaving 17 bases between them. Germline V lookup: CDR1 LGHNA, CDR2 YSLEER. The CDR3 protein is CASSPKIGGESGNTIYF. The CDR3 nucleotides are TGCGCCAGCAGCCCCAAGATAGGGGGGGAATCTGGAAACACCATATATTTT.

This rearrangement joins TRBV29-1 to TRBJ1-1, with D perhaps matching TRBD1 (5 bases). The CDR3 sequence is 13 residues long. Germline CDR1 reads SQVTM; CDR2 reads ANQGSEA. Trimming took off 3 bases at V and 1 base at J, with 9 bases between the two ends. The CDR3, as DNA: TGCAGCGTTGAGTCTCAGGGGAACACTGAAGCTTTCTTT. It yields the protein CSVESQGNTEAFF.

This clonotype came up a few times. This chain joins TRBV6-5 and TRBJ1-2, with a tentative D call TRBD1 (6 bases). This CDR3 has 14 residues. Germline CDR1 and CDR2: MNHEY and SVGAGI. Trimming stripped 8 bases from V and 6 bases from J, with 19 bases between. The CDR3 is CASYRAGIEDGYTF. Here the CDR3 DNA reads TGTGCCAGCTACAGGGCGGGGATTGAGGATGGCTACACCTTC.

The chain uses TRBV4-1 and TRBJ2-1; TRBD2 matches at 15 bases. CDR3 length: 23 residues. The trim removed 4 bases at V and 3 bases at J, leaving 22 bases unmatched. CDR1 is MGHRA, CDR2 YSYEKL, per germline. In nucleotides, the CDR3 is TGCGCCAGCAGCCTGCTAAGAACCGGGACTAGCGGGAGGCTAAGGATCGACTACAATGAGCAGTTCTTC. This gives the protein CASSLLRTGTSGRLRIDYNEQFF.

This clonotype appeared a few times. The chain's CDR3 is CASSQGRANYGYTF. As DNA, the CDR3 is TGTGCCAGCAGCCAAGGCCGGGCTAACTATGGCTACACCTTC. The chain couples TRBV3-1 to TRBJ1-2; D uncertain. Germline values: CDR1 LGHDT, CDR2 YNNKEL (reference sequence). The CDR3 extends over 14 amino acids. V lost 1 base and J lost 0, with 6 bases in between. The full variable domain, completed using reference TRBV3-1 and TRBJ1-2, is DTAVSQTPKYLVTQMGNDKSIKCEQNLGHDTMYWYKQDSKKFLKIMFSYNNKELIINETVPNRFSPKSPDKAHLNLHINSLELGDSAVYFCASSQGRANYGYTFGSGTRLTVV.

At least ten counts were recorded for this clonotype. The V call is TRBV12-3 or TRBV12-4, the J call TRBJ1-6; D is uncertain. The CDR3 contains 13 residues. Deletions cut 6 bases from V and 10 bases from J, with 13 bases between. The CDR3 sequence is CASRSQTVSPLHF. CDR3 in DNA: TGTGCCAGCAGATCTCAGACGGTCTCACCCCTCCACTTT.

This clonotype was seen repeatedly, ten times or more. CDR3 in DNA: TGTGCCAGCAGCCAACCCGGCAGGGGCGGTACGCAGTATTTT. Protein product: CASSQPGRGGTQYF. The chain is built from TRBV12-3 or TRBV12-4 and TRBJ2-3, with D perhaps matching TRBD1 (6 bases). The CDR3 length is 14 residues. V gave up 6 bases and J gave up 8 bases, with 18 bases separating them.

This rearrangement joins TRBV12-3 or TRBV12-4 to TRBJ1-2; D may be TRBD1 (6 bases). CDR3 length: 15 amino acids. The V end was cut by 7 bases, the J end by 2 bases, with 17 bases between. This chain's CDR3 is CASTHGTTRNYGYTF. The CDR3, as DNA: TGTGCCAGCACGCACGGGACAACACGGAACTATGGCTACACCTTC.

CDR3 region: CALGREGTSGRETQYF. The CDR3 coding sequence is TGTGCCCTAGGGAGGGAGGGGACTAGCGGGAGAGAGACCCAGTACTTC. The genes are TRBV7-8 and TRBJ2-5, with 14 bases identical to TRBD2. CDR1 and CDR2 (germline): SGHVS, FQNEAQ. V lost 11 bases to trimming and J lost 4 bases; unmatched junction nucleotides: 12. The CDR3 runs 16 residues.

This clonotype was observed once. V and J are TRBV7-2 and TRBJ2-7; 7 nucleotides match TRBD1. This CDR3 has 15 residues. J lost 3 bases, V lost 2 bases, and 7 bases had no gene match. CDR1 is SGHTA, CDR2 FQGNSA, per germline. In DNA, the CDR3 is TGTGCCAGCAGCTTAAGGCAGGGGGTGGACTACGAGCAGTACTTC. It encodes CASSLRQGVDYEQYF. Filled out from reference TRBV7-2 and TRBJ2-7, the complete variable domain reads GAGVSQSPSNKVTEKGKDVELRCDPISGHTALYWYRQSLGQGLEFLIYFQGNSAPDKSGLPSDRFSAERTGGSVSTLTIQRTQQEDSAVYLCASSLRQGVDYEQYFGPGTRLTVT.

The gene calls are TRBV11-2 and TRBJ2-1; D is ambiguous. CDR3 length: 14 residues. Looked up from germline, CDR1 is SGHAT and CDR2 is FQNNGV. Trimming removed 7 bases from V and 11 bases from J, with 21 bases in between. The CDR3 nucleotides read TGTGCCAGCATCCCTGGGCCCCAACTTGGGAAGCAGTTCTTC. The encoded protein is CASIPGPQLGKQFF. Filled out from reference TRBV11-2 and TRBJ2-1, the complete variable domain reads EAGVAQSPRYKIIEKRQSVAFWCNPISGHATLYWYQQILGQGPKLLIQFQNNGVVDDSQLPKDRFSAERLKGVDSTLKIQPAKLEDSAVYLCASIPGPQLGKQFFGPGTRLTVL.

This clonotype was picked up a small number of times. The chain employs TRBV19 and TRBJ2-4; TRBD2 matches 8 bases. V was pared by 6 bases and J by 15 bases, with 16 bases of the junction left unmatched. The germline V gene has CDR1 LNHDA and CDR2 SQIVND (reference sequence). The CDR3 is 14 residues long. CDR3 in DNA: TGTGCCAGTAGGGATCCGGGACTAGGTGGACTTCGGTACTTC. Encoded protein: CASRDPGLGGLRYF.